The sequence of this T cell receptor beta chain was determined in a study of T cell responses to AZD1222 COVID-19 vaccine. Here immunoSEQ multiplex PCR was the method, and the copy in TCRdb shows in-frame clones only, minus some. The repertoire holds under 150,000 clones, with approximately 88% as singletons. The CDR3 loop spans 13 amino acids. CDR1 and CDR2 (germline): SQVTM, ANQGSEA. Trimming removed 7 bases from V and 5 bases from J; junction bases left unmatched: 5. This TCR was sampled from an adult who received the AZD1222 COVID-19 vaccine. The chain employs TRBV29-1 and TRBJ2-1; 10 nucleotides line up with TRBD2. The sequencing used peripheral blood, collected 28 days after the second AZD1222 dose. The CDR3 here is CSARTSGHNEQFF. In nucleotides, the CDR3 is TGCAGCGCACGGACTAGCGGCCACAATGAGCAGTTCTTC.